Reported below is one T cell receptor beta chain. Its antigen remains unidentified. This sample stems from a study of tumor-infiltrating lymphocytes in localized non-small cell lung cancer. Study-wide results and caveats: Tumors had more T cell infiltration than uninvolved lung, per TCRbeta sequencing and CD3 counts. Each assay used a separate piece of the same tissue. Not all patients were TCR sequenced, owing to tissue quantity.

The repertoire was sequenced with immunoSEQ multiplex PCR; TCRdb's copy has only in-frame clones and lacks some. Of a few thousand clones listed, 65% to 70% were seen once; the top ten hold roughly 15%. Germline CDR1 is SGHVS and CDR2 is FQNEAQ. V gave up 5 bases and J gave up 2 bases, with 7 bases separating them. The CDR3 covers 12 residues. V is TRBV7-8 and J is TRBJ2-7; perhaps TRBD2 as D (5 bases). The TCR comes from a human donor with non-small cell lung cancer. The sample was uninvolved lung tissue not adjacent to the tumor. As DNA, the CDR3 is TGTGCCAGCAGCCTCGGGACCTACGAGCAGTACTTC. This codes for CASSLGTYEQYF.